What follows is one TCR beta chain and its context. The antigen is undetermined. The PCR made use of 60 Vbeta and 13 Jbeta primers. Assay: immunoSEQ multiplex PCR; the TCRdb copy retains only in-frame clones and omits some. The table lists around 150,000 clones, 78% of them singletons. The data were obtained in a study of cytomegalovirus exposure and HLA in healthy donors. General study points: Published work reported that the classifier diagnosed cytomegalovirus status with high specificity and sensitivity.

Germline CDR1 is LNHDA and CDR2 is SQIVND (reference sequence). The CDR3 has 14 residues. Deletions cut 7 bases from V and 2 bases from J, with 11 bases between. The TCR originated in a male donor in good health and CMV-seronegative. The sequencing input was PBMCs. V usage is TRBV19 and J usage is TRBJ2-2, with a possible D match to TRBD1 (6 bases). CDR3 amino acids: CASTQGFNTGELFF. As DNA, the CDR3 is TGTGCCAGTACCCAGGGGTTTAACACCGGGGAGCTGTTTTTT.